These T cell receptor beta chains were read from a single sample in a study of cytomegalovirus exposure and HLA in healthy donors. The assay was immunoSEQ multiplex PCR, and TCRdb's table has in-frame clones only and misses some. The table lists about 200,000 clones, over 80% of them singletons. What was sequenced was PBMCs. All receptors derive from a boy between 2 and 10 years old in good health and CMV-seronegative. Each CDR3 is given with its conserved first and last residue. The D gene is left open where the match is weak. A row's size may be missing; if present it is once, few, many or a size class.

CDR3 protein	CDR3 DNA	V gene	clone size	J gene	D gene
CASSKAYRNTEAFF	TGTGCCAGCAGCAAAGCGTACAGGAACACTGAAGCTTTCTTT	TRBV21-1	-	TRBJ1-1	-
CASSAGIYHEQYF	TGTGCCAGCAGCGCAGGGATTTACCACGAGCAGTACTTC	TRBV9	-	TRBJ2-7	-
CASSGTSGSNEQFF	TGTGCCAGCAGCGGGACTAGCGGGAGCAATGAGCAGTTCTTC	TRBV5-4	-	TRBJ2-1	TRBD2
CASSVEGVEAFF	TGTGCCAGCAGTGTTGAGGGGGTTGAGGCTTTCTTT	TRBV25-1	once	TRBJ1-1	-
CASSLGGSEADTQYF	TGTGCCAGCAGCTTGGGCGGGAGTGAGGCAGATACGCAGTATTTT	TRBV7-6	-	TRBJ2-3	TRBD2
CASSPGLAVTDTQYF	TGTGCCAGCAGTCCCGGGCTAGCGGTGACAGATACGCAGTATTTT	TRBV6-5	-	TRBJ2-3	TRBD2
CASSLAGGPETQYF	TGTGCCAGCAGCTTAGCGGGAGGGCCGGAGACCCAGTACTTC	TRBV7-9	-	TRBJ2-5	TRBD2
CSSSSTHDRGKDEKLFF	TGTTCCAGCAGCTCTACACATGACAGGGGGAAAGATGAAAAACTGTTTTTT	TRBV7-9	-	TRBJ1-4	TRBD1
CASQSGASNTGELFF	TGTGCCAGCCAAAGCGGGGCGAGCAACACCGGGGAGCTGTTTTTT	TRBV6-6	-	TRBJ2-2	TRBD2
CASSLWDRMDYEQYF	TGCGCCAGCAGCTTGTGGGACAGGATGGACTACGAGCAGTACTTC	TRBV5-1	-	TRBJ2-7	TRBD1
CASSLGTSGAGEQYF	TGTGCCAGCTCACTGGGGACTAGCGGGGCAGGCGAGCAGTACTTC	TRBV18	-	TRBJ2-7	TRBD2
CASSLLNRGHEQYF	TGTGCCAGCAGCTTATTGAATCGAGGGCACGAGCAGTACTTC	TRBV7-9	once	TRBJ2-7	-
CASSLAAGNGYTF	TGTGCCAGCAGCTTAGCCGCGGGAAATGGCTACACCTTC	TRBV11-1	-	TRBJ1-2	-
CASSLLGGGSRGEQYF	TGTGCCAGCAGTTTGTTAGGAGGCGGCTCCCGAGGGGAGCAGTACTTC	TRBV27	-	TRBJ2-7	-
CASSVSGFLYNEQFF	TGTGCCAGCAGCGTTAGCGGATTCCTCTACAATGAGCAGTTCTTC	TRBV2	once	TRBJ2-1	-
CASSEWLNTEAFF	TGTGCCAGCAGCGAGTGGTTGAACACTGAAGCTTTCTTT	TRBV6-1	-	TRBJ1-1	-
CASSDSRLPPTDTQYF	TGTGCCAGCAGTGATTCGCGACTACCCCCCACAGATACGCAGTATTTT	TRBV25-1	-	TRBJ2-3	-
CASSDGTSGATAQETQYF	TGCGCCAGCAGCGACGGGACTAGCGGGGCGACCGCCCAAGAGACCCAGTACTTC	TRBV5-1	-	TRBJ2-5	TRBD2
CASGFLSLDGYTF	TGTGCTAGTGGTTTCCTTTCACTTGATGGCTACACCTTC	TRBV12-5	-	TRBJ1-2	-
CASRLGIETGTNSPLHF	TGTGCAAGTCGCTTAGGGATAGAGACAGGGACGAATTCACCCCTCCACTTT	TRBV12-2	-	TRBJ1-6	-
CAIQRGMNTEAFF	TGTGCGATCCAGCGGGGGATGAACACTGAAGCTTTCTTT	TRBV2	-	TRBJ1-1	-
CASSFSTGMNQPQHF	TGTGCCAGCAGCTTCAGTACAGGGATGAATCAGCCCCAGCATTTT	TRBV13	-	TRBJ1-5	-
CAWSSLAGGSSYNEQFF	TGTGCCTGGAGTTCACTAGCGGGGGGATCATCCTACAATGAGCAGTTCTTC	TRBV30	-	TRBJ2-1	TRBD2